This TCR beta chain stems from a study of blood T cell repertoires in COVID-19. At the level of the study: There were acute and convalescent COVID-19 samples, and they came from the United States, Italy and Spain. Sources were T cells, B-cell-depleted T cells, or PBMCs; the material itself was cDNA or gDNA.

With V trimmed by 2 bases and J by 1 base, 4 bases remained unmatched. This CDR3 spans 15 amino acids. Per germline, CDR1 MNHEY and CDR2 SVGAGI. In the authors' workflow: Amplification of reference gene primers was used by the study to estimate nucleated cell counts. Using immunoSEQ multiplex PCR, the repertoire was profiled, and TCRdb retains in-frame clones only, with some absent. The V and J calls and clone size are taken from that table; D and trimming were inferred from the DNA. The sample carries roughly 130,000 clones, roughly 77% recorded once. This clone was observed once. This TCR came from a man in his sixties with active or convalescent COVID-19. Sequenced: peripheral blood. The V and J genes are TRBV6-5 and TRBJ1-1, with TRBD1 matching 7 bases. CDR3 region: CASSYVYRGNTEAFF. As DNA, the CDR3 is TGTGCCAGCAGTTACGTTTACAGGGGGAACACTGAAGCTTTCTTT.